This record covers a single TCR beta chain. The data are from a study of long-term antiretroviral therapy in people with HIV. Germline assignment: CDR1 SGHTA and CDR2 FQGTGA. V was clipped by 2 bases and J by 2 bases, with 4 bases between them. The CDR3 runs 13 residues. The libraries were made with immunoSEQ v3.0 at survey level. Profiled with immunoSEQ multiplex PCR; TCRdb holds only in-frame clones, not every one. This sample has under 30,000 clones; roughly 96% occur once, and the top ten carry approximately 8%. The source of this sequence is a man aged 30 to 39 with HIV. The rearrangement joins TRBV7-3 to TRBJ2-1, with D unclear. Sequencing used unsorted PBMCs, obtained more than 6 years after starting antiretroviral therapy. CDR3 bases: TGTGCCAGCAGCTTACCCCCCTACAATGAGCAGTTCTTC. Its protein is CASSLPPYNEQFF.